A selection of T cell receptor beta chains follows, all from one sample in a study of shared clonotypes between healthy human individuals. Repertoires were generated with immunoSEQ multiplex PCR, while TCRdb's copy carries only in-frame clones and drops some. The repertoire includes about 710,000 clones, approximately 77% of them detected once, and more than 1.5% sits in the top ten. The sequenced sample was memory CD4+ T cells sorted from blood. Receptors were obtained from a woman aged 25 to 45 in good health. The CDR3 runs from the conserved cysteine through the conserved F or W. A D gene is named only where the DNA matches it firmly. Where a row states a size, it is once, few, many or the class of an expanded clone; other rows omit it.

>once|TRBJ1-1|-|TRBV18
TGTGCCAGCTCACCACCTCGCGCAGGGTTTTGGAACACTGAAGCTTTCTTT
CASSPPRAGFWNTEAFF
>-|TRBJ2-7|-|TRBV18
TGTGCCAGCTCACCCAGCCGGGCGGGGACAGCCTACGAGCAGTACTTC
CASSPSRAGTAYEQYF
>-|TRBJ2-7|-|TRBV27
TGTGCCAGCAGTTTATTTCTGGGGTCCGACGAGCAGTACTTC
CASSLFLGSDEQYF
>-|TRBJ2-1|-|TRBV5-6
TGTGCCAGCAGCCCAGGAGATTTTCGCGGTGAGCAGTTCTTC
CASSPGDFRGEQFF
>-|TRBJ2-7|TRBD2|TRBV13
TGTGCCAGCAGCCCACACCCGGAGGGAGGGGCCTACGAGCAGTACTTC
CASSPHPEGGAYEQYF
>-|TRBJ2-3|-|TRBV29-1
TGCAGCGTTGAAGATAGGGGGGGCACAGATACGCAGTATTTT
CSVEDRGGTDTQYF
>-|TRBJ2-5|-|TRBV5-6
TGTGCCAGCAGCTTGGGATTTTTAGCGAGCTTCGGGGAGACCCAGTACTTC
CASSLGFLASFGETQYF
>-|TRBJ1-5|-|TRBV6-1
TGTGCCAGCACCAGAGCGGGGGGCTGGACTCAGCCCCAGCATTTT
CASTRAGGWTQPQHF
>many|TRBJ1-3|-|TRBV11-3
TGTGCCAGCAGCTTAAACCGGGGAAACACCATATATTTT
CASSLNRGNTIYF
>once|TRBJ2-7|-|TRBV7-2
TGTGCCAGCAGCCTTATGGCTTCCGTCTACGAGCAGTACTTC
CASSLMASVYEQYF
>-|TRBJ2-5|-|TRBV4-1
TGCGCCAGCAGCCAAGGTCAGGGGTCAGCGGAGACCCAGTACTTC
CASSQGQGSAETQYF
>-|TRBJ2-7|TRBD2|TRBV28
TGTGCCAGCAGTTCACTAGCGGGAGCGAACGAGCAGTACTTC
CASSSLAGANEQYF
>few|TRBJ1-4|TRBD1|TRBV6-1
TGTGCCAGCAGTGAATTAGGACAGGGGGCTGGAAAACTGTTTTTT
CASSELGQGAGKLFF
>-|TRBJ1-2|-|TRBV19
TGTGCCAGTAGTACTTCCGCCTATGGCAGCTATGGCTACACCTTC
CASSTSAYGSYGYTF
>-|TRBJ2-1|TRBD2|TRBV5-1
TGCGCCAGCAGCTTGGTTAGCGGGAGTCATGAGCAGTTCTTC
CASSLVSGSHEQFF
>few|TRBJ2-7|TRBD2|TRBV30
TGTGCCTGGACTAGCGGGAGCTACGAGCAGTACTTC
CAWTSGSYEQYF
>few|TRBJ1-3|TRBD1|TRBV5-4
TGTGCCAGCAGCTTACCGGGACAGGGAAACACCATATATTTT
CASSLPGQGNTIYF
>-|TRBJ1-1|-|TRBV6-1
TGTGCCAGCAGTGGACGGGGGTGGACTGAAGCTTTCTTT
CASSGRGWTEAFF
>-|TRBJ1-1|-|TRBV7-9
TGTGCCAGCAGCTTAGCCGGGGAGAACACTGAAGCTTTCTTT
CASSLAGENTEAFF
>-|TRBJ1-2|TRBD1|TRBV7-9
TGTGCCAGCAGCCCGCGGACAGGGATAGGCTATGGCTACACCTTC
CASSPRTGIGYGYTF
>few|TRBJ2-2|TRBD2|TRBV7-3
TGTGCCAGCAGCTTGCGGCTAGCGGGATTAGGTGCCGGGGAGCTGTTTTTT
CASSLRLAGLGAGELFF
>-|TRBJ2-3|-|TRBV7-2
TGTGCCAGCAGCTTAGCACGACAGGAAACGCAGTATTTT
CASSLARQETQYF
>-|TRBJ2-5|-|TRBV2
TGTGCCAGCAGCGACAGTCAAGAAGAGACCCAGTACTTC
CASSDSQEETQYF
>-|TRBJ2-1|TRBD2|TRBV5-1
TGCGCCAGCACTATTCTTGGGACTAGCGCCAATGAGCAGTTCTTC
CASTILGTSANEQFF
>-|TRBJ1-2|TRBD1|TRBV18
TGTGCCAGCTGGACCGGGACAGGGGACGGCTACACCTTC
CASWTGTGDGYTF
>-|TRBJ2-3|-|TRBV6-1
TGTGCCAGCATATTAGCGTGGGCCACAGATACGCAGTATTTT
CASILAWATDTQYF
>-|TRBJ2-3|TRBD2|TRBV5-5
TGTGCCAGCAGCTCTAAACTAGCGGGAGGCTTCCCAGATACGCAGTATTTT
CASSSKLAGGFPDTQYF
>-|TRBJ1-5|-|TRBV7-9
TGTGCCAGCAGTAGGGATGGGGACTCTCAGCCCCAGCATTTT
CASSRDGDSQPQHF
>-|TRBJ1-5|TRBD1|TRBV6-1
TGTGCCAGCAGTGAAACAGGGGTACATCAGCCCCAGCATTTT
CASSETGVHQPQHF
>many|TRBJ2-3|-|TRBV28
TGTGCCAGCAGTTTATTGACGAGTCGTACAGATACGCAGTATTTT
CASSLLTSRTDTQYF
>-|TRBJ2-1|-|TRBV2
TGTGCCAGCAGTGTAGGGGAGTACAATGAGCAGTTCTTC
CASSVGEYNEQFF
>-|TRBJ2-1|TRBD2|TRBV30
TGTGCCTTATTAGCGGGAGGGGAGATTTACAATGAGCAGTTCTTC
CALLAGGEIYNEQFF
>-|TRBJ2-1|-|TRBV19
TGTGCCAGTAGTATCGAGGTGAGGTGGTATGAGCAGTTCTTC
CASSIEVRWYEQFF
>once|TRBJ1-3|TRBD1|TRBV7-9
TGTGCCAGCAGCTTAGCCGGGACAGGGGGCTCTGGAAACACCATATATTTT
CASSLAGTGGSGNTIYF
>-|TRBJ2-1|TRBD2|TRBV11-2
TGTGCCAGCAGCTTAGCACTAGCGGGAGGCCTTTCCTACAATGAGCAGTTCTTC
CASSLALAGGLSYNEQFF
>few|TRBJ2-3|-|TRBV28
TGTGCCAGCAGTCAGGCCACAGATACGCAGTATTTT
CASSQATDTQYF
>-|TRBJ2-3|-|TRBV14
TGTGCCAGCAGCCCGACAGGAGGAGATACGCAGTATTTT
CASSPTGGDTQYF
>few|TRBJ1-4|-|TRBV2
TGTGCCAGCACGAGGGACGACGAAAAACTGTTTTTT
CASTRDDEKLFF
>-|TRBJ1-5|-|TRBV13
TGTGCCAGCAGCCGCGGGCAGGGGTATCAGCCCCAGCATTTT
CASSRGQGYQPQHF
>once|TRBJ1-1|TRBD1|TRBV18
TGTGCCAGCTCACGACAGGGGGCCGACGGGAACACTGAAGCTTTCTTT
CASSRQGADGNTEAFF
>-|TRBJ1-3|-|TRBV28
TGTGCCAGCAGTTTATTCAGGACAACGGCGGCGACCATATATTTT
CASSLFRTTAATIYF
>few|TRBJ2-7|TRBD2|TRBV28
TGTGCCAGCAGCTACCCCGGGGGGGGCCACACCTACGAGCAGTACTTC
CASSYPGGGHTYEQYF
>-|TRBJ1-1|TRBD1|TRBV11-1
TGTGCCAGCAGCGCCCGACAGGGGGCGCACACTGAAGCTTTCTTT
CASSARQGAHTEAFF
>-|TRBJ1-3|-|TRBV27
TGTGCCAGCAGCCCCGTCCTCTCTGGAAACACCATATATTTT
CASSPVLSGNTIYF
>-|TRBJ1-1|-|TRBV18
TGTGCCAGCTCAGAAGGGCAGAACACTGAAGCTTTCTTT
CASSEGQNTEAFF
>-|TRBJ2-1|-|TRBV19
TGTGCCAGTAGTACAAGGCCTACATACGCCCACTCCTACAATGAGCAGTTCTTC
CASSTRPTYAHSYNEQFF
>-|TRBJ1-2|-|TRBV28
TGTGCCAGCAGGAGCACGGCGGGAGTCGACTATGGCTACACCTTC
CASRSTAGVDYGYTF
>-|TRBJ1-2|-|TRBV11-2
TGTGCCAGCAGGCACGATCTCTATGGCTACACCTTC
CASRHDLYGYTF
>-|TRBJ1-1|-|TRBV4-1
TGTGCCAGCAGCTTAGCGATGGTTGCGAACACTGAAGCTTTCTTT
CASSLAMVANTEAFF
>-|TRBJ1-2|-|TRBV6-1
TGTGCCAGCAGTGAATTGGCAGGGCTAGCTAACTATGGCTACACCTTC
CASSELAGLANYGYTF
>-|TRBJ1-5|TRBD1|TRBV28
TGTGCCAGCAGCTTAGGGCCCGGGACAGCTAATCAGCCCCAGCATTTT
CASSLGPGTANQPQHF
>-|TRBJ1-4|TRBD1|TRBV9
TGTGCCAGCAGCGTACGACAGGGGGCCGGTGAAAAACTGTTTTTT
CASSVRQGAGEKLFF
>-|TRBJ1-3|TRBD1|TRBV13
TGTGCCAGCAGCCCACAGGGGCCCGGAAACACCATATATTTT
CASSPQGPGNTIYF
>-|TRBJ2-5|-|TRBV28
TGTGCCACCAGGACGTGGGGAGACGACGAGACCCAGTACTTC
CATRTWGDDETQYF
>-|TRBJ1-4|TRBD1|TRBV7-9
TGTGCCAGCAGGGGACAGGGGGAGGAAAAACTGTTTTTT
CASRGQGEEKLFF
>few|TRBJ1-5|-|TRBV18
TGTGCCAGCTCACCGAGCGGCAGCAATCAGCCCCAGCATTTT
CASSPSGSNQPQHF
>-|TRBJ2-5|-|TRBV11-2
TGTGCCAGCAGCCGGACTGAACAAGAGACCCAGTACTTC
CASSRTEQETQYF
>-|TRBJ1-1|-|TRBV28
TGTGCCAGCAACTTATGGGGGACGGTGAACACTGAAGCTTTCTTT
CASNLWGTVNTEAFF
>-|TRBJ1-4|-|TRBV18
TGTGCCAGCTCCCTCCCCGGAGGGGATGAAAAACTGTTTTTT
CASSLPGGDEKLFF